This TCR beta chain was identified in a study of blood T cell repertoires in COVID-19. Study as a whole: Spain, Italy and the United States supplied samples that represented acute and convalescent COVID-19. Nucleic acid was either cDNA or gDNA, and it came from T cells, B-cell-depleted T cells, or PBMCs.

Authors' methods: Estimated nucleated cell counts came from reference gene primer amplification. Assay: immunoSEQ multiplex PCR; the TCRdb copy retains only in-frame clones and omits some. The DNA gave D and trimming, while V, J and clone size come from that table. In the table there are about 370,000 clones, about 89% of which are singletons. Germline CDR1 is SQVTM and CDR2 is ANQGSEA. This CDR3 is built from 14 residues. V lost 4 bases to trimming and J lost 3 bases, with 15 bases between them. The receptor comes from a woman aged 25 to 39 with COVID-19, enrolled during active disease. The J gene is TRBJ1-1, the V gene TRBV29-1; D unclear. The sequenced material came from peripheral blood. DNA for the CDR3: TGCAGCGTTGTAACGGACGGGGAATACACTGAAGCTTTCTTT. Translation gives CSVVTDGEYTEAFF.